This is a list of T cell receptor beta chains from one sample in a study of T cell responses to AZD1222 COVID-19 vaccine. Generated by immunoSEQ multiplex PCR, the TCRdb table keeps only in-frame clones and is missing some. The table shows over 150,000 clones, with 92% occurring only once. Sequences were derived from peripheral blood, sampled on day 0 of MenACWY control vaccination. These receptors all come from an adult in good health. CDR3s include the opening cysteine and the closing phenylalanine or tryptophan. The order of the fields is D gene, J gene, clone size, V gene, CDR3 DNA, CDR3 protein. D genes are given only for firm matches. Some rows have no size entry. The others give once, few or many, or a class for an expanded clone.

.	TRBJ2-1	.	TRBV3-1/TRBV3-2	TGTGCCAGCAACGGGGGATACAATGAGCAGTTCTTC	CASNGGYNEQFF
.	TRBJ1-3	.	TRBV5-1	TGCGCCAGCAGCACCCAGACAGGAAACACCATATATTTT	CASSTQTGNTIYF
.	TRBJ2-2	few	TRBV7-2	TGTGCCAGCAGCTTAGCGCGGACTGAGGCCGGGGAGCTGTTTTTT	CASSLARTEAGELFF
.	TRBJ2-7	.	TRBV5-6	TGTGCCAGCAGCTCCAGGAACGAGCAGTACTTC	CASSSRNEQYF
.	TRBJ1-6	few	TRBV4-3	TGCGCCAGCAGCCAAGACAGGGCGAGCAATTCACCCCTCCACTTT	CASSQDRASNSPLHF
.	TRBJ2-7	.	TRBV9	TGTGCCAGCAGCGTAGATGGGGGAGGTTACGAGCAGTACTTC	CASSVDGGGYEQYF
.	TRBJ1-6	.	TRBV15	TGTGCCACCAGCAGTAGAAGGGGTGGTAATTCACCCCTCCACTTT	CATSSRRGGNSPLHF
.	TRBJ2-5	.	TRBV11-1	TGTGCCAGCAGCCAATCTAGCGTACGGGAGACCCAGTACTTC	CASSQSSVRETQYF
.	TRBJ1-1	.	TRBV19	TGTGCCAGTAGCGCCGTGGGGGTGAACACTGAAGCTTTCTTT	CASSAVGVNTEAFF
.	TRBJ1-1	.	TRBV6-1	TGTGCCAGCAGTGAAGGGGCAGGCGGCACTGAAGCTTTCTTT	CASSEGAGGTEAFF
TRBD2	TRBJ2-1	.	TRBV9	TGTGCCAGCAGTGCAACTAGCGGAAATGAGCAGTTCTTC	CASSATSGNEQFF
TRBD1	TRBJ1-1	.	TRBV6-2/TRBV6-3	TGTGCCAGCAGTAAATCCTCACAGGGGTCTTTGAACACTGAAGCTTTCTTT	CASSKSSQGSLNTEAFF
TRBD1	TRBJ1-2	.	TRBV6-2/TRBV6-3	TGTGCCAGCAGTTACGGCGGGACAGCCTATGGCTACACCTTC	CASSYGGTAYGYTF
.	TRBJ1-2	.	TRBV30	TGTGCCTGGACCGCGGGGCCCGGCATGGGCTACACCTTC	CAWTAGPGMGYTF
.	TRBJ2-2	once	TRBV18	TGTGCCAGCTCACCGGACACCGGGGAGCTGTTTTTT	CASSPDTGELFF
.	TRBJ2-1	.	TRBV28	TGTGCCAGCAGCCTCAGGAAGTATGAGCAGTTCTTC	CASSLRKYEQFF
TRBD1	TRBJ1-1	.	TRBV7-9	TGTGCCAGCATGGACAGGCTGAACACTGAAGCTTTCTTT	CASMDRLNTEAFF
.	TRBJ1-3	.	TRBV5-3	TGTGCCAGAAGCTTGGGGCAGGGCAAGCCCCTCTCTGGAAACACCATATATTTT	CARSLGQGKPLSGNTIYF
.	TRBJ1-5	.	TRBV19	TGTGCCAGTAGGACTAACCTGCCTGGGGGCAATCAGCCCCAGCATTTT	CASRTNLPGGNQPQHF
.	TRBJ1-4	.	TRBV5-6	TGTGCCAGCAGCTTTGGTCCCCGCCCCGAAAAACTGTTTTTT	CASSFGPRPEKLFF
.	TRBJ1-6	.	TRBV27	TGTGCCAGCAGCCCCGACCGCCTTAATTATTCACCCCTCCACTTT	CASSPDRLNYSPLHF
TRBD2	TRBJ2-7	once	TRBV6-5	TGTGCCAGCAGTTTGGCTAGCGGACGATCCTACGAGCAGTACTTC	CASSLASGRSYEQYF
.	TRBJ2-7	.	TRBV28	TGTGCCAGCACGGGGGCGGAATCCTACGAGCAGTACTTC	CASTGAESYEQYF
TRBD2	TRBJ2-1	.	TRBV13	TGTGCCAGCAGCTTATACGGACTAGCATTTGAGCAGTTCTTC	CASSLYGLAFEQFF
TRBD2	TRBJ2-2	.	TRBV3-1/TRBV3-2	TGTGCCAGCAGCCCGGGAGGCGAAACCGGGGAGCTGTTTTTT	CASSPGGETGELFF
TRBD1	TRBJ2-7	.	TRBV7-2	TGTGCCAGCAGCTTAGCGCAGGGAAGGGGGCTTTACGAGCAGTACTTC	CASSLAQGRGLYEQYF
TRBD2	TRBJ2-5	.	TRBV9	TGTGCCAGCAGCCATTACGGGGGGGTGGCGGTTTCGTACCAAGAGACCCAGTACTTC	CASSHYGGVAVSYQETQYF
TRBD2	TRBJ2-5	.	TRBV6-1	TGTGCCAGCAGTGAAGAGGCAGTCGTCACTAGCGGGAGTCCTAGGGAGACCCAGTACTTC	CASSEEAVVTSGSPRETQYF